Here is one TCR beta chain with its context. Authors' methods: The assay estimated nucleated cells by amplifying reference gene primers. Clones were sequenced by immunoSEQ multiplex PCR, and TCRdb holds only the in-frame ones, with some missing. V and J calls and clone size are given by that table; D and trimming were obtained from the DNA. The sample contains more than 250,000 clones, more than 70% of which appear only once. Trimming stripped 2 bases from V and 4 bases from J, with 15 bases between. The CDR3 runs 15 residues. CDR1 and CDR2 from the germline V gene are LGHNA and YSLEER. This sample was included in a study of blood T cell repertoires in COVID-19. On the study more broadly: Material from acute and convalescent COVID-19 was sourced from the United States, Italy and Spain. PBMCs, B-cell-depleted T cells, or T cells provided the cDNA or gDNA that made up the material.

The source is a woman in her forties or fifties with acute or convalescent COVID-19. This chain connects TRBV4-3 to TRBJ2-7, with D perhaps TRBD2 (5 bases). Sequences were obtained from peripheral blood. The CDR3 reads CASSQNPGSRYEQYF. CDR3 nucleotide sequence: TGCGCCAGCAGCCAAAATCCGGGGTCCCGTTACGAGCAGTACTTC.